The entry below describes one TCR beta chain. Its antigen remains unknown. A junction boundary mismatches the germline segment, possibly from a read error. The source material, RNA transcripts, was used to amplify TCR beta CDR3 regions. HTBI primers were the set used in a first-round RT-PCR of the TCR CDR3. TCRdb passed the multiplex PCR reads through MiXCR, listing each CDR3 protein once. The sample records approximately 430,000 distinct CDR3 sequences, roughly 14% being singletons. The sample is drawn from a study of T cells in Graves' hyperthyroidism and ophthalmopathy. CDR1 and CDR2 (germline): MNHEY, SMNVEV (reference sequence). The CDR3 consists of 16 residues. Overall study results and limits: Within blood appeared most thyroid clonotypes that had expanded above 0.001.

The chain is built from TRBV27 and TRBJ2-5; 7 bases line up with TRBD1. Sequencing was carried out using blood. This TCR came from a woman younger than 30 with Graves' hyperthyroidism. The CDR3 sequence is CACSPYKQGLGETQYF. CDR3 bases: TGTGCCTGCAGTCCATACAAACAGGGGTTAGGAGAGACCCAGTACTTC.